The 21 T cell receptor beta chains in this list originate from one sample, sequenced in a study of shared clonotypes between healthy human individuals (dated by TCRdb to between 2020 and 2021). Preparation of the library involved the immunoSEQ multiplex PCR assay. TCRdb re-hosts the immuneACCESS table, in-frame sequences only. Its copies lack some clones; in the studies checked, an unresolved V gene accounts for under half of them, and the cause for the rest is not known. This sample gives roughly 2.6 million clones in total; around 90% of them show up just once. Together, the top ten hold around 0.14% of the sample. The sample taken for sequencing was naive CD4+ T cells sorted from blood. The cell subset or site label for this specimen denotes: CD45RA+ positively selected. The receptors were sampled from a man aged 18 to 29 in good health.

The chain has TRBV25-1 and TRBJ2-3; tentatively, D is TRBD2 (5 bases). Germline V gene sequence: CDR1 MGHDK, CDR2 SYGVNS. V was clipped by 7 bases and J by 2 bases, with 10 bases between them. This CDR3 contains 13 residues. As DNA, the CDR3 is TGTGCCAGCACCCTGGGAGTCACAGATACGCAGTATTTT. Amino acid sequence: CASTLGVTDTQYF. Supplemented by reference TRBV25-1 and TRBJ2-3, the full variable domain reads EADIYQTPRYLVIGTGKKITLECSQTMGHDKMYWYQQDPGMELHLIHYSYGVNSTEKGDLSSESTVSRIRTEHFPLTLESARPSHTSQYLCASTLGVTDTQYFGPGTRLTVL.

The chain's CDR3 is CASIRLSGTESANTGELFF. The DNA for the CDR3 is TGTGCCAGCATCCGACTTTCCGGGACAGAGAGCGCGAACACCGGGGAGCTGTTTTTT. The chain has TRBV7-9 and TRBJ2-2, with 7 positions matching TRBD1. J lost 0 bases, V lost 7 bases, and 17 bases had no gene match. CDR3 length: 19 amino acids. CDR1 and CDR2 from the germline V gene are SEHNR and FQNEAQ (reference sequence).

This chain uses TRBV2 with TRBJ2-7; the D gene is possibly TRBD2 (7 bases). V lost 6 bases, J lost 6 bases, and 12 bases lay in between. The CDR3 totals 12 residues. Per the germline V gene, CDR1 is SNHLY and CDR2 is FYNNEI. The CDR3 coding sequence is TGTGCCAGCAGCCGAGGGGGGGTCGAGCAGTACTTC. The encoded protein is CASSRGGVEQYF.

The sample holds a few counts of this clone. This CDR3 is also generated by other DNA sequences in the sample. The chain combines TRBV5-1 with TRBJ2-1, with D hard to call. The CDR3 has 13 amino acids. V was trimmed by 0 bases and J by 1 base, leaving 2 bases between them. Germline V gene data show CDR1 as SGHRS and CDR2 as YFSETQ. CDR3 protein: CASSLESYNEQFF. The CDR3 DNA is TGCGCCAGCAGCTTGGAATCCTACAATGAGCAGTTCTTC.

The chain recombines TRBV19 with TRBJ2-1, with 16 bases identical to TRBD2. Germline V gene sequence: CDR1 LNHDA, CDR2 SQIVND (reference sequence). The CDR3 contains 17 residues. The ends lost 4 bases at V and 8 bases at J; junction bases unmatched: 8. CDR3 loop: CASSNHSGLAGGDEQFF. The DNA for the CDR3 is TGTGCCAGTAGTAACCACTCGGGACTAGCGGGGGGGGATGAGCAGTTCTTC.

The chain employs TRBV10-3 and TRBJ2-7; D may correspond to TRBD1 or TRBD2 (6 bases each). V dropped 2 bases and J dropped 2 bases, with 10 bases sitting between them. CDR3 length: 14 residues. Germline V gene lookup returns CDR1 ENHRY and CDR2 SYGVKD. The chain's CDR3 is CAISEPRGPYEQYF. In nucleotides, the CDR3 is TGTGCCATCAGTGAGCCCCGGGGGCCCTACGAGCAGTACTTC.

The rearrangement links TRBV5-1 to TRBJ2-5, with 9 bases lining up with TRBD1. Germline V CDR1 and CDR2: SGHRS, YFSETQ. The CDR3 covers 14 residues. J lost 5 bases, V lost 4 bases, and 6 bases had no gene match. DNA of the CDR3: TGCGCCAGCAGCCAGGGACAGGGATACGAGACCCAGTACTTC. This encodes CASSQGQGYETQYF.

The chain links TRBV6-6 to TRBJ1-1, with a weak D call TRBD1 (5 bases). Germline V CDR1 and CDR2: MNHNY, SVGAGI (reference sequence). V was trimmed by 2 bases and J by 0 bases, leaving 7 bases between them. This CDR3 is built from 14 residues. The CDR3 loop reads CASSYGALNTEAFF. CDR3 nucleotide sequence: TGTGCCAGCAGTTACGGGGCTCTGAACACTGAAGCTTTCTTT.

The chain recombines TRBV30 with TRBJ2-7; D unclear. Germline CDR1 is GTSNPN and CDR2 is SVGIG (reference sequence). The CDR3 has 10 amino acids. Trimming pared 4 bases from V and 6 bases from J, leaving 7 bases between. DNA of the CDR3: TGTGCCTGGAAAGGCTCCGAGCAGTACTTC. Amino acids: CAWKGSEQYF.

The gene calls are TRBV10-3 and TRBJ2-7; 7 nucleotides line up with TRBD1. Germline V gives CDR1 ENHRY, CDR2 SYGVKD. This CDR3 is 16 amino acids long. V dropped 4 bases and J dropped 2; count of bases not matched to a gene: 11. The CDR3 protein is CAISAGRQGETYEQYF. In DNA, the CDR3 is TGTGCCATCAGTGCTGGGCGACAGGGCGAAACCTACGAGCAGTACTTC.

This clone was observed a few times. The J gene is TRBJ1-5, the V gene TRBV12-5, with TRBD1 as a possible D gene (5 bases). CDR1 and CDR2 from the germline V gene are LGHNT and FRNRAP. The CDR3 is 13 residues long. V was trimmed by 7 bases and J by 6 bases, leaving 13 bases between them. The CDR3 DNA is TGTGCTAGTGCCGTCGGGCAGGGTCAGCCCCAGCATTTT. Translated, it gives CASAVGQGQPQHF.

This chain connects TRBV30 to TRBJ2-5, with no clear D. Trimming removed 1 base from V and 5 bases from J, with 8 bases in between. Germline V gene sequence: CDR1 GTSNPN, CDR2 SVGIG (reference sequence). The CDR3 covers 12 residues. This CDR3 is CAWSATRETQYF. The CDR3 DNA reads TGTGCCTGGAGTGCTACAAGGGAGACCCAGTACTTC.

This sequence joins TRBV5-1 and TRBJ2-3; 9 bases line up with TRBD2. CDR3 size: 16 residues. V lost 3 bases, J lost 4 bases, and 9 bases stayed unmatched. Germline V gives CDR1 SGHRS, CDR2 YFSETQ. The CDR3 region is CASSSGGLAEADTQYF. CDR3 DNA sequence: TGCGCCAGCAGCTCGGGGGGACTAGCTGAGGCAGATACGCAGTATTTT.

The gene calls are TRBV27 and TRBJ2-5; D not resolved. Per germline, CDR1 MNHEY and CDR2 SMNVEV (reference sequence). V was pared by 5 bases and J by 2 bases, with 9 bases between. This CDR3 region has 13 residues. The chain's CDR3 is CASSSHRQETQYF. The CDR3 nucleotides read TGTGCCAGCAGTAGCCACCGACAAGAGACCCAGTACTTC.

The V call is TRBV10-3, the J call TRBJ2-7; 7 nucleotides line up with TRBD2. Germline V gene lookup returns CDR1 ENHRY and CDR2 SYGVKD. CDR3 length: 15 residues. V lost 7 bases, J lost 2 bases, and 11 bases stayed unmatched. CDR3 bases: TGTGCCATCACTCAAGGGCTAGCGGAGGCCTACGAGCAGTACTTC. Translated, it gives CAITQGLAEAYEQYF.

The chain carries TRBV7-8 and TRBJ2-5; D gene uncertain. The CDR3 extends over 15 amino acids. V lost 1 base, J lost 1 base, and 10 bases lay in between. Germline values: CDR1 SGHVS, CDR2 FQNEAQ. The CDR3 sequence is CASSLEVAAQETQYF. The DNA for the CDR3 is TGTGCCAGCAGCTTAGAAGTGGCAGCCCAAGAGACCCAGTACTTC.

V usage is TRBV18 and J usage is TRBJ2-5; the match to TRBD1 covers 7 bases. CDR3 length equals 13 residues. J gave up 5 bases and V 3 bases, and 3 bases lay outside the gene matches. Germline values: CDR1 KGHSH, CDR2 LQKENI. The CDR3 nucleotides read TGTGCCAGCTCACCCAGGGGGTTCGAGACCCAGTACTTC. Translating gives CASSPRGFETQYF.

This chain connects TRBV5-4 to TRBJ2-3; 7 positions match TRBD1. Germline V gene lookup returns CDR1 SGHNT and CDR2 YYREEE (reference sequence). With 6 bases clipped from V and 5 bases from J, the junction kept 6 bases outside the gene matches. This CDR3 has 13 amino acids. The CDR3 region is CASTQQGRDTQYF. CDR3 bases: TGTGCCAGCACCCAACAGGGGCGAGATACGCAGTATTTT.

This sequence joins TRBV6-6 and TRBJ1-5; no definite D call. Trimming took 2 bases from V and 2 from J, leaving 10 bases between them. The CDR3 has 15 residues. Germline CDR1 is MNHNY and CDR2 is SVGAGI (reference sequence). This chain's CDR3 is CASSYPGVGNQPQHF. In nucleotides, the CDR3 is TGTGCCAGCAGTTACCCCGGGGTTGGCAATCAGCCCCAGCATTTT.

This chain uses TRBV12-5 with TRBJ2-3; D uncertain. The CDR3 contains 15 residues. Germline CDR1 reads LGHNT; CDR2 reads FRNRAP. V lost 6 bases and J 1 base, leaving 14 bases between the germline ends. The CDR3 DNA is TGTGCTAGTGGCAACCGGGTGTCGGGCACAGATACGCAGTATTTT. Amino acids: CASGNRVSGTDTQYF.

This CDR3 is CAIRDRGPDTEAFF. As DNA, the CDR3 is TGTGCCATCAGGGACAGGGGACCCGACACTGAAGCTTTCTTT. The chain recombines TRBV10-3 with TRBJ1-1; 9 bases agree with TRBD1. CDR1 is ENHRY and CDR2 is SYGVKD in the germline V gene. The CDR3 runs 14 residues. Trimming removed 6 bases from V and 3 bases from J; junction bases left unmatched: 5.